The rows below give T cell receptor beta chains drawn from one sample of a study of CD8 T cells in Susac syndrome. TCRdb itself ran the immunoSEQ multiplex PCR reads through MiXCR, one entry per CDR3 protein. The table includes tens of thousands of distinct CDR3 sequences, 91% detected once. The sequenced material came from CD8+ T cells from PBMCs. Every receptor here comes from a human donor with multiple sclerosis. Both conserved end residues are part of each CDR3. Fields, in order: V gene, D gene, J gene, clone size, CDR3 DNA, CDR3 protein. A D gene is named only where the DNA matches it firmly. Clone size, where shown, is once, few, many, or a class for clones that have expanded.

TRBV30	-	TRBJ1-6	once	TGTGCCTGGAGTGTAAGGGGGTCCTATAATTCACCCCTCCACTTT	CAWSVRGSYNSPLHF
TRBV18	TRBD1	TRBJ1-4	-	TGTGCCAACTCACCGGGACAGGGGGCTCCAACTAATGAAAAACTGTTTTTT	CANSPGQGAPTNEKLFF
TRBV12-3/TRBV12-4	TRBD1	TRBJ1-4	-	TGTGCCAGCAGTTTGAAAGGACAGGAGCATTTGTTTTTT	CASSLKGQEHLFF
TRBV14	-	TRBJ2-7	once	TGTGCCAGCAGCCAAGGTAGTAACCGGTACGAGCAGTACTTC	CASSQGSNRYEQYF
TRBV7-2	-	TRBJ2-3	-	TGTGCCAGCACCCAACATGTGGGACCCCCCACAGATACGCAGTATTTT	CASTQHVGPPTDTQYF
TRBV5-4	-	TRBJ1-1	-	TGTGCGACCGGACCAGAAGCTTTCTTT	CATGPEAFF
TRBV19	-	TRBJ1-5	-	TGTGCCAGTAGTAGAGATTACTACAGCAATCAGCCCCAGCATTTT	CASSRDYYSNQPQHF
TRBV6-6	-	TRBJ2-4	-	TGTGCCAGCTCAAGAGAAGCCAAAAACATTCAGTACTTC	CASSREAKNIQYF
TRBV25-1	-	TRBJ1-1	-	TGTGCCAGCAGTCAGGGGATTCTCACTGAAGCTTTCTTT	CASSQGILTEAFF
TRBV30	-	TRBJ1-1	-	TGTGCCTGGAGTGGCGACAGGCGCGCTGACACTGAAGCTTTCTTT	CAWSGDRRADTEAFF
TRBV29-1	-	TRBJ1-2	-	TGCAGCGTTGAAGGGGGGCAGGGCTATGGCTACACCTTC	CSVEGGQGYGYTF
TRBV2	TRBD2	TRBJ2-5	-	TGTGCCAGCAGGGGGACTAGCCGGGGAGGGGAGACCCAGTACTTC	CASRGTSRGGETQYF
TRBV20-1	-	TRBJ2-4	-	TGCAGTGCTGGTTGGGTACCGGGGGTATATGACAAAAACATTCAGTACTTC	CSAGWVPGVYDKNIQYF
TRBV27	TRBD2	TRBJ2-3	-	TGTGCCAGCAGTTTATCACCTAGCGGAATTCGGGCAGATACGCAGTATTTT	CASSLSPSGIRADTQYF
TRBV20-1	-	TRBJ2-1	-	TGCAGTGCTAGACCACCACTGCGGGCCTCCTACAATGAGCAGTTCTTC	CSARPPLRASYNEQFF
TRBV19	-	TRBJ2-2	-	TGTGCCAGTAGTTCGCCTTACACCGGGGAGCTGTTTTTT	CASSSPYTGELFF
TRBV12-3/TRBV12-4	-	TRBJ1-4	-	TGTGCCAGCAGCTCCGGGATAGGGGAAGAAAAACTGTTTTTT	CASSSGIGEEKLFF
TRBV25-1	TRBD1	TRBJ2-3	-	TGTGCCAGCAAGGGGGCTTACACGCAGTATTTT	CASKGAYTQYF
TRBV25-1	-	TRBJ2-7	-	TGTGCCAGCAGTTGCTGGGAAACAGACCCCTACGAGCAGTACTTC	CASSCWETDPYEQYF
TRBV6-4	TRBD1	TRBJ2-5	-	TGTGCCAGACCATTTAAGGAAGACAGGGGCCAAGAGACCCAGTACTTC	CARPFKEDRGQETQYF
TRBV4-3	-	TRBJ1-2	-	TGCGCCAGCAGCCATATGAACTATGGCTACACCTTC	CASSHMNYGYTF
TRBV6-5	-	TRBJ2-7	-	TGTGCCAGCAGTTATGGGGGGGGGCCCTACGAGCAGTACTTC	CASSYGGGPYEQYF
TRBV4-3	-	TRBJ2-6	-	TGCGCCAGCAGCCAAGATATGGCAGGGGTGCTCTCTGGGGCCAACGTCCTGACTTTC	CASSQDMAGVLSGANVLTF
TRBV7-2	-	TRBJ1-2	-	TGTGCCAGCAGCTTAGTGGCAGGGTTTGAGAATTTCTATGGCTACACCTTC	CASSLVAGFENFYGYTF
TRBV12-3/TRBV12-4	TRBD2	TRBJ2-2	-	TGTGCCAGCAGTTCCTGGGGACTAGCGGGACTCACCGGGGAGCTGTTTTTT	CASSSWGLAGLTGELFF
TRBV29-1	TRBD1	TRBJ1-1	once	TGCAGCGGACACAGGGGGCCGGGTGAAGCTTTCTTT	CSGHRGPGEAFF
TRBV2	TRBD2	TRBJ2-1	-	TGTGCCAGCAGTGGTATAGCGGGAGGGACTTTGGATGAGCAGTTCTTC	CASSGIAGGTLDEQFF
TRBV9	-	TRBJ2-3	-	TGTGCCAGCAGCACTGGACTATCCAGCACAGATACGCAGTATTTT	CASSTGLSSTDTQYF
TRBV11-2	-	TRBJ2-1	-	TGTGCCAGCAGCCCAGGAGGGGGCCCCTACAATGAGCAGTTCTTC	CASSPGGGPYNEQFF
TRBV7-2	-	TRBJ2-3	-	TGTGCCAGCAGCTTTAGCACAGATACGCAGTATTTT	CASSFSTDTQYF
TRBV4-3	-	TRBJ2-1	-	TGCGCCAGCAGCCTTACACCGGGGCCATACAATGAGCAGTTCTTC	CASSLTPGPYNEQFF
TRBV6-1	-	TRBJ2-7	-	TGTGCCAGCAGCCTCGATACGACAGGGGAGGGCCGCTCCTACGAGCAGTACTTC	CASSLDTTGEGRSYEQYF
TRBV10-3	-	TRBJ2-5	-	TGTGCCATCAGTGACAGGGTTTGGGAGACCCAGTACTTC	CAISDRVWETQYF
TRBV29-1	-	TRBJ2-1	-	TGCAGCGTTGACCCCAGGGGAGATGAGCAGTTCTTC	CSVDPRGDEQFF
TRBV2	-	TRBJ2-5	-	TGTGCCAGCAGCCGAGAATACGTGCGAGAGACCCAGTACTTC	CASSREYVRETQYF
TRBV28	-	TRBJ2-7	-	TGTGCCAGCAGTTTTGCACATAACTACGAGCAGTACTTC	CASSFAHNYEQYF
TRBV12-5	-	TRBJ2-5	-	TGTGCTAGTGGTTTGCTCCCCCCGGACGGAGTCCAAGAGACCCAGTACTTC	CASGLLPPDGVQETQYF
TRBV27	TRBD2	TRBJ2-1	-	TGTGCCAGCAGACCGGGACTAGCGGGAGGGAGTGAGCAGTTCTTC	CASRPGLAGGSEQFF
TRBV6-5	-	TRBJ1-6	-	TGTGCCAGCAGTTACTCAGGGGGGAGCTCCTATAATTCACCCCTCCACTTT	CASSYSGGSSYNSPLHF
TRBV30	-	TRBJ1-1	-	TGTGCCTGGAGTGTATGGGGTAGGAACACTGAAGCTTTCTTT	CAWSVWGRNTEAFF
TRBV2	TRBD1	TRBJ1-1	-	TGTGCCAGCAGTCAGACAGGGGCCTTGAACACTGAAGCTTTCTTT	CASSQTGALNTEAFF
TRBV3-1	TRBD2	TRBJ2-5	-	TGTGCCAGCAGCCCGGGGACTAGCGTAGTCCAAGAGACCCAGTACTTC	CASSPGTSVVQETQYF
TRBV28	-	TRBJ1-2	once	TGTGCCACGGAACCGTCAGCTAACTATGGCTACACCTTC	CATEPSANYGYTF
TRBV9	-	TRBJ2-1	-	TGTGCCAGCAGCGCTCACAATGAGCAGTTCTTC	CASSAHNEQFF